This TCR beta chain was obtained from a study of blood T cell repertoires in COVID-19 (dated by TCRdb to about 2020). Study-level background: Collaborator samples came from the United States, Italy and Spain and covered acute and convalescent phases of COVID-19. Sample metadata almost always included a de-identified subject ID, COVID-19 status, age in years and sex. The material from the prospective study consisted of cDNA or gDNA derived from T cells, B-cell-depleted T cells, or PBMCs. The repertoires were released in a freely available public database meant as a resource for research on the immune response to SARS-CoV-2. The samples were drawn from the first 160 participants of the ongoing ImmuneRACE study and from more than 1,000 subjects provided by 6 global collaborators. HLA class I and class II types, where available, came from metadata supplied by the sample provider rather than from assay-based typing. Subjects who had been exposed to COVID-19, were actively infected with it, or had recovered from it provided the deeply sampled blood TCRbeta repertoires that made up the dataset.

In regard to this clone: The clone's antigen remains unknown. No base quality values were provided; no much bigger clone lies one nucleotide off.

TCRbeta CDR3 regions were amplified from genomic DNA using the immunoSEQ Assay, a bias-controlled multiplex PCR. As for the authors' bioinformatics: Within the assay, amplification of reference gene primers was used to estimate how many nucleated cells each sample contained. To quantify the absolute abundance of each unique TCRbeta CDR3 rearrangement, sequence reads were collapsed and filtered. For each sample, productive Simpson clonality was calculated as the square root of Simpson's diversity index across productive rearrangements. The table was pulled from immuneACCESS by TCRdb, which kept in-frame rearrangements only. Such tables lose some clones; where checked, under half of the loss comes from unresolved V genes, and the rest has no known cause. The V and J calls and clone size are taken from that table; D and trimming were inferred from the DNA. For this sample the table gives 310,000 or so clones, of which approximately 90% were detected only once. The ten largest clones represent roughly 2.4% of the sample.

Samples from volunteer blood donors who had recovered from COVID-19 were contributed by a second Seattle source. Collaborating institutions collected whole blood in K2EDTA tubes following their own protocols. For TCRbeta analysis, collaborators shipped samples in one of three forms: frozen whole blood, isolated PBMCs, or DNA extracted from either of those sample types. Here V drops 0 bases and J drops 2 bases, and the junction holds 3 bases not matched to any gene. CDR1 and CDR2 (SGHDT, YYEEEE) derive from the germline V gene. The CDR3 numbers 15 residues from cysteine through phenylalanine. The entry retains the CDR3 DNA only, 45 bases that are in frame from base 1. Study-wide findings and limitations: The amount of clinical and demographic metadata varied by source and participant and was provided uncurated.

Sequences were obtained from peripheral blood. The chain joins TRBV5-6 to TRBJ2-7; TRBD1 aligns with 9 central bases. The sequence was obtained from a woman in her fifties or sixties who had recovered from COVID-19. In nucleotides, the sequence is TGTGCCAGCAGCTTGGACGACAGGGGGGCCTACGAGCAGTACTTC. Its product reads: CASSLDDRGAYEQYF. This CDR3, with the reference TRBV5-6 and TRBJ2-7 proteins standing in past its ends, gives the full variable domain DAGVTQSPTHLIKTRGQQVTLRCSPKSGHDTVSWYQQALGQGPQFIFQYYEEEERQRGNFPDRFSGHQFPNYSSELNVNALLLGDSALYLCASSLDDRGAYEQYFGPGTRLTVT.